The 24 T cell receptor beta chains listed next were all sequenced from one sample in a study of T cell clonotyping in hematopoietic cell transplantation. Time point: recipient sample about 28 days before transplant, after cytoreduction. TCRdb's copy holds only in-frame clones and misses some; the assay was immunoSEQ multiplex PCR. Of approximately 42,000 clones in the sample, roughly 85% were seen once. The material sequenced was peripheral blood mononuclear cells, taken before stem cell transplant. The receptors derive from a man in his fifties or sixties with acute myeloid leukemia. Some clones in this sample may be carry-over from other donors' samples.

This clone came up once. This chain uses TRBV7-8 with TRBJ1-3; D gene uncertain. The V gene lost 4 bases and the J gene lost 8 bases, with 15 bases spanning the gap. The CDR3 covers 14 residues. Germline V gene data show CDR1 as SGHVS and CDR2 as FQNEAQ. The CDR3 region is CASSSRTSTDTIYF. CDR3 bases: TGTGCCAGCAGCTCCCGGACCTCAACGGACACCATATATTTT.

This clone was counted once. This chain connects TRBV9 to TRBJ1-3; 7 bases align to TRBD1. With 1 base clipped from V and 4 bases from J, the junction kept 5 bases outside the gene matches. The CDR3 extends over 15 amino acids. Per germline, CDR1 SGDLS and CDR2 YYNGEE. In nucleotides, the CDR3 is TGTGCCAGCAGCGTATCCGGGACAGCCGGAAACACCATATATTTT. Translating it yields CASSVSGTAGNTIYF.

This sequence joins TRBV18 and TRBJ2-7; D is perhaps TRBD1 (5 bases). CDR1 and CDR2 from the germline V gene are KGHSH and LQKENI. Trimming pared 1 base from V and 1 base from J, leaving 8 bases between. The CDR3 is 14 amino acids. CDR3 in amino acids: CASSPRDSSYEQYF. CDR3 DNA sequence: TGTGCCAGCTCACCACGAGACAGTTCCTACGAGCAGTACTTC.

The J gene is TRBJ2-3, the V gene TRBV5-1, with 9 bases lining up with TRBD1. The CDR3 sequence is 14 residues long. After removal of 4 bases from V and 6 bases from J, the junction contained 6 bases not matched to a gene. CDR1 is SGHRS and CDR2 is YFSETQ in the germline V gene. CDR3: CASSPGTGKDTQYF. CDR3 DNA: TGCGCCAGCAGCCCGGGGACAGGGAAGGATACGCAGTATTTT. Supplemented by reference TRBV5-1 and TRBJ2-3, the full variable domain reads KAGVTQTPRYLIKTRGQQVTLSCSPISGHRSVSWYQQTPGQGLQFLFEYFSETQRNKGNFPGRFSGRQFSNSRSEMNVSTLELGDSALYLCASSPGTGKDTQYFGPGTRLTVL.

CDR3: CASSSGGGQLALYGYTF. CDR3 coding DNA: TGTGCCAGCAGTTCAGGGGGGGGACAGCTAGCTCTCTATGGCTACACCTTC. This chain uses TRBV28 with TRBJ1-2; 7 positions agree with TRBD1. V was pared by 4 bases and J by 4 bases, with 15 bases of the junction left unmatched. Per germline, CDR1 MDHEN and CDR2 SYDVKM. The length of the CDR3 is 17 residues.

V gene TRBV11-2 combines with J gene TRBJ2-2, with D possibly TRBD2 on 7 matching bases. V was clipped by 5 bases and J by 7 bases, with 14 bases between them. This CDR3 has 14 amino acids. From germline, CDR1 is SGHAT and CDR2 FQNNGV. CDR3 protein: CASSRGGVNGELFF. For the CDR3, the DNA is TGTGCCAGCAGCCGAGGGGGGGTTAACGGGGAGCTGTTTTTT.

The gene calls are TRBV27 and TRBJ2-7; D possibly corresponds to TRBD1 (6 bases). The germline CDR1 and CDR2 sequences are MNHEY and SMNVEV (reference sequence). This CDR3 has 13 residues. Deletions cut 3 bases from V and 4 bases from J, with 10 bases between. CDR3 in amino acids: CASSFADRYEQYF. DNA for the CDR3: TGTGCCAGCAGTTTTGCGGACAGATACGAGCAGTACTTC.

The chain uses TRBV4-3 and TRBJ1-5, with D possibly being TRBD1 (6 bases). Germline assignment: CDR1 LGHNA and CDR2 YSLEER. The length of the CDR3 is 16 residues. Trimming pared 8 bases from V and 4 bases from J, leaving 21 bases between. In nucleotides, the CDR3 is TGCGCCAGCGGCCCGGACAGACATCGGGGAAATCAGCCCCAGCATTTT. The encoded protein is CASGPDRHRGNQPQHF.

This clone was seen just once. This chain connects TRBV19 to TRBJ1-3; a weak D match, TRBD1 (6 bases). CDR3 length: 17 amino acids. V was shortened by 3 bases and J by 0 bases, with 15 bases between the two germline ends. Germline CDR1 and CDR2: LNHDA and SQIVND (reference sequence). For the CDR3, the DNA is TGTGCCAGTAGTATGGAGGACAGTTCCTTCTCTGGAAACACCATATATTTT. Translation gives CASSMEDSSFSGNTIYF.

The J gene is TRBJ1-5, the V gene TRBV28; D may be TRBD1 (6 bases). This CDR3 comprises 15 residues. Looked up from germline, CDR1 is MDHEN and CDR2 is SYDVKM. The V and J ends lost 6 bases and 1 base respectively, with 13 bases between them. CDR3 sequence (DNA): TGTGCCAGCAGACATACAGGGACCAGCAATCAGCCCCAGCATTTT. Translation: CASRHTGTSNQPQHF.

This chain connects TRBV9 to TRBJ2-3, with D unclear. Germline-derived CDR1 and CDR2 are SGDLS and YYNGEE. CDR3 length equals 14 residues. Trimming removed 2 bases from V and 4 bases from J, with 11 bases in between. The CDR3, as DNA: TGTGCCAGCAGCGTGACGGCGAATCCAGATACGCAGTATTTT. It codes for CASSVTANPDTQYF.

The chain links TRBV30 to TRBJ2-4; a weak D match, TRBD1 (5 bases). Germline V gives CDR1 GTSNPN, CDR2 SVGIG (reference sequence). The CDR3 runs to 15 residues. Deletions cut 2 bases from V and 4 bases from J, with 15 bases between. In DNA, the CDR3 is TGTGCCTGGAGTCCTTGGGGCGGAGAGAAAAACATTCAGTACTTC. Amino acids: CAWSPWGGEKNIQYF.

The gene calls are TRBV19 and TRBJ2-1; D may be TRBD2 (5 bases). The CDR3 runs 14 residues. Germline V lookup: CDR1 LNHDA, CDR2 SQIVND (reference sequence). Deletions cut 4 bases from V and 5 bases from J, with 12 bases between. In nucleotides, the CDR3 is TGTGCCAGTAGTAGGAGCGGTTCCAACAATGAGCAGTTCTTC. Its protein is CASSRSGSNNEQFF.

The rearrangement joins TRBV7-2 to TRBJ2-3, with 10 bases fitting TRBD2. Trimming removed 5 bases from V and 3 bases from J; junction bases left unmatched: 5. The germline CDR1 and CDR2 sequences are SGHTA and FQGNSA. This CDR3 region has 15 residues. The CDR3 sequence is CASSLRTSGTDTQYF. The CDR3 DNA reads TGTGCCAGCAGCCTAAGGACTAGCGGAACAGATACGCAGTATTTT. Complete variable domain (other parts from reference TRBV7-2 and TRBJ2-3): GAGVSQSPSNKVTEKGKDVELRCDPISGHTALYWYRQSLGQGLEFLIYFQGNSAPDKSGLPSDRFSAERTGGSVSTLTIQRTQQEDSAVYLCASSLRTSGTDTQYFGPGTRLTVL.

The rearrangement joins TRBV5-6 to TRBJ2-2, with D tentatively TRBD1 or TRBD2 (6 bases each). Per germline, CDR1 SGHDT and CDR2 YYEEEE. Trimming took off 4 bases at V and 5 bases at J, with 15 bases between the two ends. This CDR3 contains 15 residues. The CDR3 region is CASSNWGARTGELFF. DNA of the CDR3: TGTGCCAGCAGCAATTGGGGGGCCAGAACCGGGGAGCTGTTTTTT.

This clone appeared a few times. Within the sample, other DNA sequences also encode this same CDR3. This chain's CDR3 is CASSLDKGNSPLHF. Written as DNA, the CDR3 is TGTGCCAGCAGCTTAGACAAGGGGAATTCACCCCTCCACTTT. The chain couples TRBV7-2 to TRBJ1-6; the D gene is possibly TRBD1 (5 bases). The CDR3 is 14 amino acids. The germline gives CDR1 SGHTA, CDR2 FQGNSA. Trimming cost V 1 base and J 7 bases, with 8 bases left between them.

This chain connects TRBV28 to TRBJ1-2; no firm D call. The CDR3 has 13 residues. Germline CDR1 and CDR2: MDHEN and SYDVKM. Trimming removed 6 bases at V and 4 bases at J, with 12 bases between. CDR3 nucleotide sequence: TGTGCCAGCAGCTCCGAGGCTCCCTATGGCTACACCTTC. This encodes CASSSEAPYGYTF.

V gene TRBV9 combines with J gene TRBJ2-5, with TRBD2 matching over 9 bases. Looked up from germline, CDR1 is SGDLS and CDR2 is YYNGEE. Trimming at V came to 0 bases and at J to 4 bases, leaving 10 bases not matched to a gene. This CDR3 spans 17 amino acids. The CDR3 coding sequence is TGTGCCAGCAGCGTAGGGGTTAGCGGGGGCCCCCGAGAGACCCAGTACTTC. Protein product: CASSVGVSGGPRETQYF.

A single count supports this clone. The genes are TRBV19 and TRBJ2-7, with 9 bases matching TRBD1. This CDR3 is built from 15 residues. The V and J ends lost 0 bases and 2 bases, in that order; junction bases with no gene match: 2. Germline CDR1 LNHDA, CDR2 SQIVND (reference sequence). The CDR3 DNA follows: TGTGCCAGTAGTATAGAAAACAGGGGGCCCTACGAGCAGTACTTC. This sequence encodes CASSIENRGPYEQYF.

The chain has TRBV5-8 and TRBJ2-7; D tentatively fits TRBD1 or TRBD2 (7 bases each). Germline V gene data show CDR1 as SGHTS and CDR2 as YDEGEE. This CDR3 is 16 amino acids long. Trimming took off 4 bases at V and 5 bases at J, with 22 bases between the two ends. The CDR3 is CASSRQGGTRGDEQYF. DNA for the CDR3: TGTGCCAGCAGCCGACAGGGAGGGACCCGAGGAGACGAGCAGTACTTC.

The sample holds a few counts of this clone. The genes are TRBV5-1 and TRBJ2-5; D is perhaps TRBD2 (6 bases). Trimming took off 1 base at V and 2 bases at J, with 9 bases between the two ends. This CDR3 spans 14 amino acids. Germline lookup yields CDR1 SGHRS and CDR2 YFSETQ. In DNA, the CDR3 is TGCGCCAGCAGCTTGACTAGCCCTCAAGAGACCCAGTACTTC. It is translated as CASSLTSPQETQYF.

This clone occurred once. This rearrangement joins TRBV28 to TRBJ2-1; the match to TRBD2 covers 7 bases. V trimming: 5 bases; J trimming: 7 bases; junction bases outside the gene matches: 14. The CDR3 has 16 residues. CDR1 is MDHEN, CDR2 SYDVKM, per germline. Here the CDR3 DNA reads TGTGCCAGCAGTCCCCCTGGAGCGGGGCTGGTGAATGAGCAGTTCTTC. Its protein is CASSPPGAGLVNEQFF.

The CDR3 loop is CASRGGGGLNQPQHF. CDR3 DNA: TGTGCCAGCAGGGGGGGAGGGGGATTAAATCAGCCCCAGCATTTT. The rearrangement links TRBV27 to TRBJ1-5; D possibly corresponds to TRBD1 (6 bases). CDR1 is MNHEY and CDR2 is SMNVEV in the germline V gene (reference sequence). V was cut by 6 bases and J by 4 bases, with 16 bases left in between. The CDR3 runs to 15 residues.

The chain has TRBV28 and TRBJ2-4; D unclear. V shed 2 bases and J shed 0 bases, with 11 bases lying between them. The CDR3 consists of 16 residues. Germline CDR1 is MDHEN and CDR2 is SYDVKM. The CDR3 bases are TGTGCCAGCAGTTTAGGGGAAGGTCTAGCCAAAAACATTCAGTACTTC. Protein sequence: CASSLGEGLAKNIQYF.